This T cell receptor beta chain was recorded in a study of shared clonotypes between healthy human individuals. Germline lookup yields CDR1 SGHRS and CDR2 YFSETQ. V lost 3 bases, J lost 6 bases, and 10 bases lay in between. CDR3 size: 13 residues. Deep level was the assay's run setting. Ten immunoSEQ deep assay plates were used to sequence the DNA of unsorted PBMCs. Clones were sequenced by immunoSEQ multiplex PCR, and TCRdb holds only the in-frame ones, with some missing. The sample has around 510,000 clones, roughly four fifths seen once. The sequencing input was PBMCs. This chain uses TRBV5-1 with TRBJ2-1, with D unclear. This TCR derives from a woman between 35 and 50 years old in good health. Some clones in this sample may be carry-over from other donors' samples. The CDR3: CASSWEGVNEQFF. Here the CDR3 DNA reads TGCGCCAGCAGCTGGGAAGGAGTCAATGAGCAGTTCTTC.